The clone carrying this TCR beta chain was seen a handful of times. Its antigen remains unknown. This record comes from a study of CD8 T cells in ankylosing spondylitis. Study results and caveats: In peripheral blood, disease-linked CD8+ clones occurred at relatively low frequencies. Blood from ankylosing spondylitis patients appeared to carry a characteristic eight-variant TCR beta motif.

MiXCR was run by TCRdb on the 5' RACE reads, yielding one entry per CDR3 protein. This table holds under 170,000 distinct CDR3 sequences, approximately 44% found once. The CDR3 consists of 14 residues. The germline gives CDR1 KGHDR, CDR2 SFDVKD. Trimming cost V 8 bases and J 4 bases; bases outside gene matches: 7. The sequence was collected from a male donor with ankylosing spondylitis. J is TRBJ2-3 and V is TRBV24-1, with 8 bases matching TRBD2. Sequencing was done on a sample of synovial fluid, either unsorted or a sorted T cell fraction (not recorded which). CDR3 nucleotide sequence: TGTGCCACCAAGGCAGCGGGAGATGCAGATACGCAGTATTTT. Residues: CATKAAGDADTQYF.